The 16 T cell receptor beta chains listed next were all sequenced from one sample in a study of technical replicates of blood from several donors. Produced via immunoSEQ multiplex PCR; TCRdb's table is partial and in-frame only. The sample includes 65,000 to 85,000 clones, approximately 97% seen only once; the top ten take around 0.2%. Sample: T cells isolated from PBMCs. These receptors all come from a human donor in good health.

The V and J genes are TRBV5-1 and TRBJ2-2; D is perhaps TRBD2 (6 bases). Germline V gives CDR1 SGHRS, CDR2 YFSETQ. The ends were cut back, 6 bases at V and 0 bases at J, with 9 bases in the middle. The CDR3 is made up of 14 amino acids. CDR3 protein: CASTPGANTGELFF. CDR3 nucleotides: TGCGCCAGCACACCGGGAGCGAACACCGGGGAGCTGTTTTTT.

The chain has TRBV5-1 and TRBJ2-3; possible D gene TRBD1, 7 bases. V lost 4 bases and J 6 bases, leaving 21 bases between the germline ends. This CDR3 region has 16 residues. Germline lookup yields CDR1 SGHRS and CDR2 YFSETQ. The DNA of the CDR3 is TGCGCCAGCAGCCCAGCCGGGACACCAGGGGGGGATACGCAGTATTTT. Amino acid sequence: CASSPAGTPGGDTQYF. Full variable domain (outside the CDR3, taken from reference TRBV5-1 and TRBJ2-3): KAGVTQTPRYLIKTRGQQVTLSCSPISGHRSVSWYQQTPGQGLQFLFEYFSETQRNKGNFPGRFSGRQFSNSRSEMNVSTLELGDSALYLCASSPAGTPGGDTQYFGPGTRLTVL.

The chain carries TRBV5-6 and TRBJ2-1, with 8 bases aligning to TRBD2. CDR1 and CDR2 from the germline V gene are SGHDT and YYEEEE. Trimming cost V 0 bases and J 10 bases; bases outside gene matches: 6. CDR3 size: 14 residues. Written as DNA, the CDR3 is TGTGCCAGCAGCTTGGCCTTAGCGGGGAGGGAGCAGTTCTTC. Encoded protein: CASSLALAGREQFF.

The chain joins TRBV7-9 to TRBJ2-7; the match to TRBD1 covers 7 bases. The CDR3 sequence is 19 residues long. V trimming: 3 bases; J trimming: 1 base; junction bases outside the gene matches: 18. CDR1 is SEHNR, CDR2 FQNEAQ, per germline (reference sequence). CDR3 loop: CASSFHRQAQGTESYEQYF. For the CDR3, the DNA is TGTGCCAGCAGCTTCCACCGCCAGGCGCAAGGGACAGAATCCTACGAGCAGTACTTC.

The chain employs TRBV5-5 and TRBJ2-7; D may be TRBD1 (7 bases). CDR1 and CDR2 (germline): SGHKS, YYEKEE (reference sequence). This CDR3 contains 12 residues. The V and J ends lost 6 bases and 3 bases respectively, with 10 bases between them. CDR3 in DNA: TGTGCCAGCACCCAGGGGGGCTACGAGCAGTACTTC. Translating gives CASTQGGYEQYF.

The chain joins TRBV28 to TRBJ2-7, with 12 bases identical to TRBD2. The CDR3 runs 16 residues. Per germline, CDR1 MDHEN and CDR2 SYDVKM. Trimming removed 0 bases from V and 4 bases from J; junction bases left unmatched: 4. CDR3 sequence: CASSLWTSGSQYEQYF. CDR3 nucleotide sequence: TGTGCCAGCAGTTTATGGACTAGCGGGAGTCAATACGAGCAGTACTTC.

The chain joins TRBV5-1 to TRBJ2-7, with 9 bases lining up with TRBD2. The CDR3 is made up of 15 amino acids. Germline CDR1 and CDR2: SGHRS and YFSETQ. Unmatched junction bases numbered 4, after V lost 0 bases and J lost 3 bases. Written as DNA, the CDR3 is TGCGCCAGCAGCTTGGTGACTAGCGGTATCTACGAGCAGTACTTC. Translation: CASSLVTSGIYEQYF.

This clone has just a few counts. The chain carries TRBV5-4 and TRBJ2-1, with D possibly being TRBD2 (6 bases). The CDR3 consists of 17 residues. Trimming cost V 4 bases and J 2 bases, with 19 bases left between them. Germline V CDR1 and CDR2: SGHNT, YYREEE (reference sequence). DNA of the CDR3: TGTGCCAGCAGCCCCGCTGGGGTAGCGGACCCCTACAATGAGCAGTTCTTC. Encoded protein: CASSPAGVADPYNEQFF.

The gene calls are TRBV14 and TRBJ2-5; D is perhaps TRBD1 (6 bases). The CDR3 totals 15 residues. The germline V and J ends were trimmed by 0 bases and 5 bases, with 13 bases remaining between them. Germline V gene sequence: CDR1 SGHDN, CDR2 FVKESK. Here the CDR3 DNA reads TGTGCCAGCAGCCAAGAGAAACAGGGTTACGAGACCCAGTACTTC. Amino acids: CASSQEKQGYETQYF.

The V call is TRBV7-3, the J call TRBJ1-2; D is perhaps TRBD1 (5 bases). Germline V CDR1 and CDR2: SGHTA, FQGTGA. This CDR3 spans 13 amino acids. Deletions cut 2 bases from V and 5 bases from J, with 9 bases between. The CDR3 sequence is CASSLGPGYGYTF. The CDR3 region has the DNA TGTGCCAGCAGCTTAGGGCCAGGGTATGGCTACACCTTC.

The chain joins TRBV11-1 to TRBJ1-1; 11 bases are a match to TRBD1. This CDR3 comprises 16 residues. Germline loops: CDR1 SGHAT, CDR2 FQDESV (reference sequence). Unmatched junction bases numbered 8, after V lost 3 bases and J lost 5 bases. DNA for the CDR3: TGTGCCAGCAGCTTCAGGACAGGGGGCTTGATAACTGAAGCTTTCTTT. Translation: CASSFRTGGLITEAFF.

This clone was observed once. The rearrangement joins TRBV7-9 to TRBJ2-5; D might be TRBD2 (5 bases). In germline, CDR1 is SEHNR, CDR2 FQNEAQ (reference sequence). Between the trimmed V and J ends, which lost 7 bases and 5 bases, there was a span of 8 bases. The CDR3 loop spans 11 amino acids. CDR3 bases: TGTGCCAGCACCCCGGGGGAGACCCAGTACTTC. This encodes CASTPGETQYF.

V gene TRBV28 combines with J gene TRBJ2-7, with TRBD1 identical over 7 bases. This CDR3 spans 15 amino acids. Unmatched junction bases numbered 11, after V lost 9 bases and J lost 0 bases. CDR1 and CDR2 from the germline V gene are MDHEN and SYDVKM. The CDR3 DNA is TGTGCCAGTAAGACAGGGAGTAAGAGCTCCTACGAGCAGTACTTC. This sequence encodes CASKTGSKSSYEQYF.

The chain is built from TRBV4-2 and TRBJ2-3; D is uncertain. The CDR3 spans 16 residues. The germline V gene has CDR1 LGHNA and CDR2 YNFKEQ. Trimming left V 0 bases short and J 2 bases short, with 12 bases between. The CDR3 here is CASSQESLLYTDTQYF. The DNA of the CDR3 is TGTGCCAGCAGCCAAGAGTCCCTCCTATACACAGATACGCAGTATTTT.

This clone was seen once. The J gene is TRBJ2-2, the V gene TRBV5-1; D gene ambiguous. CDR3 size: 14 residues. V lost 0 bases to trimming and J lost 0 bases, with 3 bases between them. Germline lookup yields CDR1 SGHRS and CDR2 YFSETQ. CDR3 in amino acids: CASSLVTNTGELFF. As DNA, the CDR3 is TGCGCCAGCAGCTTGGTAACGAACACCGGGGAGCTGTTTTTT.

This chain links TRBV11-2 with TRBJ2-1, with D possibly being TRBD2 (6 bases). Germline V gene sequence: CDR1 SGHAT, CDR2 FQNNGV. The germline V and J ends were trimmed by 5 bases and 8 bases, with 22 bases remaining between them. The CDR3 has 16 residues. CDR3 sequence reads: CASSTSSTGGQDEQFF. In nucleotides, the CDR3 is TGTGCCAGCAGCACTTCCTCGACCGGGGGTCAGGATGAGCAGTTCTTC.